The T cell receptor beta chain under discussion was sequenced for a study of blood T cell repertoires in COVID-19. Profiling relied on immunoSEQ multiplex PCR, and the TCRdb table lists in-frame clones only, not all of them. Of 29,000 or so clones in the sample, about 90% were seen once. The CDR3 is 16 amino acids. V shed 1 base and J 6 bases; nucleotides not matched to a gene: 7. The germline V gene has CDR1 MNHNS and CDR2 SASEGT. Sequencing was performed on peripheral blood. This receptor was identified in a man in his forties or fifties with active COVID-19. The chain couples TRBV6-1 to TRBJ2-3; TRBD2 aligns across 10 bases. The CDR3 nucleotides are TGTGCCAGCAGTGAAGTCTCTAGCGGGGGTAGGGATACGCAGTATTTT. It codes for CASSEVSSGGRDTQYF.